These T cell receptor beta chains were read from a single sample in a study of blood T cell repertoires in COVID-19. The repertoire was sequenced with immunoSEQ multiplex PCR; TCRdb's copy has only in-frame clones and lacks some. The table lists some 48,000 clones, 82% of them singletons. Sequencing was carried out using peripheral blood. The receptor source for this set is a human donor with acute or convalescent COVID-19. The donor label of this sample is uncertain. Each CDR3 is given with its conserved first and last residue. The D gene is left open where the match is weak. Clone size, where shown, is once, few, many, or a class for clones that have expanded.

>few|TRBV6-5|TRBJ2-7|TRBD2
CASSYSPREDEQYF
TGTGCCAGCAGTTACTCACCCCGGGAGGACGAGCAGTACTTC
>.|TRBV2|TRBJ1-2|.
CASSEGTAGTYGYTF
TGTGCCAGCAGTGAAGGGACAGCCGGTACTTATGGCTACACCTTC
>.|TRBV4-2|TRBJ1-4|.
CASSQEIVRTQPYEKLFF
TGTGCCAGCAGCCAAGAAATAGTTCGAACTCAACCGTATGAAAAACTGTTTTTT
>.|TRBV7-9|TRBJ2-4|.
CASSSEGSLGRLYF
TGTGCCAGCAGCTCCGAGGGTTCTCTAGGCAGGCTCTACTTC
>few|TRBV19|TRBJ1-2|.
CASSIAARRVNYGYTF
TGTGCCAGTAGTATAGCCGCCCGGAGGGTGAACTATGGCTACACCTTC
>.|TRBV24-1|TRBJ2-1|.
CATSDVQGYPYNEQFF
TGTGCCACCAGTGATGTCCAGGGCTACCCCTACAATGAGCAGTTCTTC
>.|TRBV11-3|TRBJ2-3|TRBD2
CASSYEVAGGYADTQYF
TGTGCCAGCAGCTACGAAGTAGCGGGGGGGTACGCAGATACGCAGTATTTT
>.|TRBV29-1|TRBJ1-1|.
CSATGQLKPVEAFF
TGCAGCGCTACAGGACAGCTTAAACCAGTTGAAGCTTTCTTT
>.|TRBV3-1/TRBV3-2|TRBJ2-7|.
CAGSPYTQNRDTVREQYF
TGTGCCGGCAGCCCGTACACCCAAAATCGGGACACCGTCCGAGAGCAGTACTTC
>.|TRBV19|TRBJ2-6|TRBD1
CASSAPPGQASGANVLTF
TGTGCCAGTAGTGCTCCCCCGGGACAGGCCTCTGGGGCCAACGTCCTGACTTTC
>.|TRBV29-1|TRBJ1-5|.
CSVGGFSNQPQHF
TGCAGCGTTGGAGGGTTTAGCAATCAGCCCCAGCATTTT
>few|TRBV5-6|TRBJ1-4|.
CASSLGLAPNEKLFF
TGTGCCAGCAGCCTGGGGTTGGCTCCTAATGAAAAACTGTTTTTT
>.|TRBV30|TRBJ1-2|.
CAWSERVDYGYTF
TGTGCCTGGAGTGAGAGGGTCGACTATGGCTACACCTTC
>.|TRBV6-1|TRBJ1-4|TRBD1
CASSDPGQGGTNEKLFF
TGTGCCAGCAGTGACCCGGGACAGGGGGGGACTAATGAAAAACTGTTTTTT
>.|TRBV24-1|TRBJ1-1|.
CATSDWDRDKRMNTEAFF
TGTGCCACCAGTGATTGGGACCGGGACAAGAGAATGAACACTGAAGCTTTCTTT
>.|TRBV9|TRBJ2-7|TRBD2
CASSVEVWGGEQYF
TGTGCCAGCAGCGTAGAGGTATGGGGGGGCGAGCAGTACTTC
>.|TRBV30|TRBJ2-7|TRBD2
CAWIRPAGSYEQYF
TGTGCCTGGATTCGGCCAGCGGGGTCCTACGAGCAGTACTTC
>.|TRBV7-6|TRBJ1-1|.
CASSLNRKTYEAFF
TGTGCCAGCAGCTTAAACAGAAAAACCTATGAAGCTTTCTTT
>.|TRBV18|TRBJ2-7|.
CASSPKGPYEQYF
TGTGCCAGCTCTCCAAAGGGGCCCTACGAGCAGTACTTC
>few|TRBV30|TRBJ1-6|TRBD1
CAWSGSEGANSPLHF
TGTGCCTGGAGCGGGTCCGAGGGGGCGAATTCACCCCTCCACTTT
>.|TRBV30|TRBJ2-5|.
CAWSRDNQETQYF
TGTGCCTGGAGTAGGGACAACCAAGAGACCCAGTACTTC
>once|TRBV30|TRBJ1-4|.
CAWRYLRGEKLFF
TGTGCCTGGAGATATCTGAGGGGGGAAAAACTGTTTTTT
>.|TRBV4-3|TRBJ1-2|.
CASSPERSGYGYTF
TGCGCCAGCAGTCCTGAGAGGTCTGGCTATGGCTACACCTTC
>.|TRBV11-3|TRBJ2-7|.
CASSQWSDSYEQYF
TGTGCCAGCAGTCAGTGGTCAGACTCCTACGAGCAGTACTTC
>.|TRBV4-2|TRBJ1-4|TRBD1
CASSQVGGTDTIGEKLFF
TGTGCCAGCAGCCAAGTTGGAGGGACAGATACCATAGGTGAAAAACTGTTTTTT
>once|TRBV2|TRBJ2-6|TRBD1
CAWGGTGGFGANVLTF
TGTGCCTGGGGTGGGACAGGGGGTTTTGGGGCCAACGTCCTGACTTTC
>.|TRBV7-2|TRBJ1-6|.
CASLTGGGDSPLHF
TGTGCCAGCCTTACGGGGGGGGGTGATTCACCCCTCCACTTT
>once|TRBV9|TRBJ2-7|.
CASSVEDRTYYEQYF
TGTGCCAGCAGCGTAGAGGACAGAACCTACTACGAGCAGTACTTC
>.|TRBV9|TRBJ2-3|.
CASSVGQGNTQYF
TGTGCCAGCAGCGTAGGGCAGGGGAATACGCAGTATTTT
>.|TRBV3-1/TRBV3-2|TRBJ1-3|.
CASARAGNIIYF
TGTGCCAGCGCCCGGGCGGGAAACATCATATATTTT
>.|TRBV10-3|TRBJ2-5|.
CAISGGETQYF
TGTGCCATCAGTGGAGGAGAGACCCAGTACTTC
>.|TRBV6-5|TRBJ1-1|.
CASLSGAEAFF
TGTGCCAGCCTTTCCGGGGCTGAAGCTTTCTTT
>.|TRBV28|TRBJ1-1|.
CASRGQYTEAFF
TGTGCCAGCAGGGGGCAGTACACTGAAGCTTTCTTT
>.|TRBV4-1|TRBJ1-5|TRBD1
CASSHAGTVNQPQHF
TGCGCCAGCAGCCACGCCGGGACAGTAAATCAGCCCCAGCATTTT
>.|TRBV7-3|TRBJ2-1|TRBD1
CASSVTGPNEQFF
TGTGCCAGCAGCGTGACAGGGCCCAATGAGCAGTTCTTC
>.|TRBV15|TRBJ2-1|.
CATSRDLLAREQFF
TGTGCCACCAGCAGAGATCTTCTAGCGCGCGAGCAGTTCTTC
>.|TRBV28|TRBJ2-6|.
CASVVAGANVLTF
TGTGCCAGCGTAGTCGCTGGGGCCAACGTCCTGACTTTC
>.|TRBV19|TRBJ2-1|TRBD1
CASSKGQGRNEQFF
TGTGCCAGTAGTAAGGGACAGGGAAGGAATGAGCAGTTCTTC
>once|TRBV2|TRBJ2-3|.
CATNLGTLNTDTQYF
TGTGCCACCAACCTAGGGACTCTAAACACAGATACGCAGTATTTT
>few|TRBV5-1|TRBJ2-2|TRBD2
CASSPSGGGRIKNTGELFF
TGCGCCAGCAGCCCATCGGGGGGCGGGAGGATTAAGAACACCGGGGAGCTGTTTTTT
>few|TRBV7-2|TRBJ1-6|.
CASSHQQGGNSPLHF
TGTGCCAGCAGCCACCAACAGGGTGGAAATTCACCCCTCCACTTT